These 8 T cell receptor beta chains were sequenced from one sample in a study of blood T cells in healthy people across ages. It was with a sample-barcoded 5' primer and a J-beta primer mix that a second PCR of about 7 to 12 cycles was run. Using its own MiXCR run on the 5' RACE reads, TCRdb lists one record per CDR3 protein. Seen here are 600,000 to 1,000,000 distinct CDR3 sequences, approximately 25% observed once, and the top ten hold 3% to 4.5%. These data also formed part of another study, on T cells of mothers and their children.

The sequencing sample was made of blood. The receptors come from a boy aged 10-17 years in good health.

The genes are TRBV19 and TRBJ2-1, with a weak D call TRBD2 (6 bases). The V end lost 4 bases, the J end lost 0 bases, and 10 bases lay between the germline ends. The V gene's germline CDR1 is LNHDA and CDR2 SQIVND (reference sequence). The CDR3 is made up of 15 amino acids. CDR3 in DNA: TGTGCCAGTAGTACAGCGGGTCGCTCCTACAATGAGCAGTTCTTC. Amino acids: CASSTAGRSYNEQFF.

In its sample, this clonotype was seen a few times. The gene calls are TRBV7-2 and TRBJ2-3; either TRBD1 or TRBD2 may fit D (5 bases each). V was cut by 8 bases and J by 4 bases, with 19 bases left in between. The CDR3 is 15 amino acids. CDR1 SGHTA and CDR2 FQGNSA come from the germline V gene. This CDR3 reads CASGLGAGPPDTQYF. The CDR3 DNA reads as TGTGCCAGCGGCCTCGGGGCAGGCCCCCCAGATACGCAGTATTTT.

The V call is TRBV7-9, the J call TRBJ2-5; TRBD2 matches at 7 bases. The end of the DNA is better explained by TRBJ2-7, so the J call may be wrong. The CDR3 consists of 15 residues. The germline CDR1 and CDR2 sequences are SEHNR and FQNEAQ (reference sequence). CDR3 amino acids: CASSPWTRLTYEQYF. CDR3 sequence (DNA): TGTGCCAGCAGCCCGTGGACTAGGCTAACTTACGAGCAGTACTTC.

This rearrangement joins TRBV6-6 to TRBJ2-7, with TRBD2 as a possible D gene (6 bases). CDR3 length: 10 amino acids. Trimming took 9 bases from V and 6 from J, leaving 9 bases between them. Germline CDR1 reads MNHNY; CDR2 reads SVGAGI (reference sequence). The CDR3 reads CASWGVEQYF. CDR3 in DNA: TGTGCCAGTTGGGGGGTCGAGCAGTACTTC.

The chain links TRBV7-9 to TRBJ1-4; 10 nucleotides agree with TRBD1. V lost 3 bases, J lost 0 bases, and 1 base stayed unmatched. Germline V lookup: CDR1 SEHNR, CDR2 FQNEAQ (reference sequence). The CDR3 runs to 16 residues. CDR3 residues: CASSLTGGATNEKLFF. The CDR3 bases are TGTGCCAGCAGCTTGACAGGGGGCGCAACTAATGAAAAACTGTTTTTT. The complete variable domain, with remaining parts taken from reference TRBV7-9 and TRBJ1-4, reads DTGVSQNPRHKITKRGQNVTFRCDPISEHNRLYWYRQTLGQGPEFLTYFQNEAQLEKSRLLSDRFSAERPKGSFSTLEIQRTEQGDSAMYLCASSLTGGATNEKLFFGSGTQLSVL.

This clonotype was found a few times. This rearrangement joins TRBV14 to TRBJ1-2; no clear D gene. V dropped 0 bases and J dropped 4 bases, with 12 bases sitting between them. From germline, CDR1 is SGHDN and CDR2 FVKESK. The CDR3 consists of 15 residues. This chain's CDR3 is CASSQDRGGFYGYTF. CDR3 coding DNA: TGTGCCAGCAGCCAAGATCGGGGAGGCTTCTATGGCTACACCTTC.

This clonotype was observed at least ten times. The chain is built from TRBV20-1 and TRBJ2-5; possible D gene TRBD2, 7 bases. Per germline, CDR1 DFQATT and CDR2 SNEGSKA (reference sequence). The length of the CDR3 is 14 residues. The V end lost 6 bases, the J end lost 4 bases, and 18 bases lay between the germline ends. CDR3 sequence (DNA): TGCAGTGCCCGGAGTGGGGGGGGGCGAGAGACCCAGTACTTC. The encoded protein is CSARSGGGRETQYF.

The chain links TRBV25-1 to TRBJ2-7; weak D call: TRBD2 (5 bases). The length of the CDR3 is 13 residues. Trimming shortened V by 10 bases and J by 1 base, and 14 bases separated the two germline ends. Germline V CDR1 and CDR2: MGHDK, SYGVNS. CDR3 coding DNA: TGTGCCATCCGCAGGAGGACTTCCTACGAGCAGTACTTC. As protein: CAIRRRTSYEQYF.